The 13 T cell receptor beta chains given below trace back to one sample, sequenced in a study of T cells after posttransplantation cyclophosphamide. Sequencing was performed with immunoSEQ multiplex PCR; in TCRdb, only in-frame clones are kept and a portion is missing. The record shows roughly 3,300 clones for this sample, with no singletons present. Treatment was busulfan-fludarabine conditioning, a marrow graft, and cyclophosphamide on days +3 and +4. The material was PBMCs, obtained after allogeneic stem cell transplant with posttransplant cyclophosphamide. These receptors were taken from a female patient aged 60 to 70 who received an allogeneic stem cell transplant from a related donor and was CMV-positive. Some T cells may originate from the graft donor.

This clone occurred many times. This chain joins TRBV6-2 or TRBV6-3 and TRBJ2-7, with D perhaps matching TRBD2 (6 bases). CDR3 length: 12 residues. V was clipped by 5 bases and J by 1 base, with 6 bases between them. CDR1 is MNHEY and CDR2 is SVGEGT in the germline V gene. The CDR3 here is CASSGTSYEQYF. CDR3 DNA: TGTGCCAGCAGTGGGACTTCCTACGAGCAGTACTTC.

This clone appeared many times. The V call is TRBV5-1, the J call TRBJ2-2; 8 nucleotides match TRBD1. The CDR3 contains 15 residues. Unmatched junction bases numbered 4, after V lost 0 bases and J lost 6 bases. Looked up from germline, CDR1 is SGHRS and CDR2 is YFSETQ. CDR3 nucleotide sequence: TGCGCCAGCAGCTTGGTGGACAGGGAAGCCGGGGAGCTGTTTTTT. The encoded protein is CASSLVDREAGELFF. Based on the CDR3 plus reference TRBV5-1 and TRBJ2-2, the full variable domain is KAGVTQTPRYLIKTRGQQVTLSCSPISGHRSVSWYQQTPGQGLQFLFEYFSETQRNKGNFPGRFSGRQFSNSRSEMNVSTLELGDSALYLCASSLVDREAGELFFGEGSRLTVL.

V gene TRBV30 combines with J gene TRBJ1-2; TRBD1 agrees at 8 bases. Per the germline V gene, CDR1 is GTSNPN and CDR2 is SVGIG (reference sequence). After removal of 4 bases from V and 4 bases from J, the junction contained 11 bases not matched to a gene. There are 15 residues in the CDR3. CDR3 DNA: TGTGCCTGGACCCTGGGAGGGACAGGTGCCTATGGCTACACCTTC. This encodes CAWTLGGTGAYGYTF.

This clone was observed a handful of times. The V and J genes are TRBV29-1 and TRBJ1-1; D unclear. The germline V gene has CDR1 SQVTM and CDR2 ANQGSEA. The V gene lost 3 bases and the J gene lost 8 bases, with 7 bases spanning the gap. The CDR3 contains 10 residues. The CDR3 region is CSVETWEAFF. CDR3 DNA sequence: TGCAGCGTTGAGACTTGGGAAGCTTTCTTT.

This clone showed up many times. This sequence joins TRBV2 and TRBJ1-2, with a tentative D call TRBD1 (5 bases). Germline V CDR1 and CDR2: SNHLY, FYNNEI. Trimming stripped 6 bases from V and 8 bases from J, with 16 bases between. The CDR3 sequence is 13 residues long. The CDR3 is CASRGGDPFGYTF. The CDR3 DNA is TGTGCCAGCAGGGGCGGGGACCCGTTCGGCTACACCTTC.

This clone was observed at least ten times. The chain employs TRBV7-3 and TRBJ2-1; D may be TRBD1 (6 bases). The CDR3 is made up of 13 amino acids. Germline CDR1 is SGHTA and CDR2 is FQGTGA. Trimming pared 1 base from V and 7 bases from J, leaving 8 bases between. The DNA of the CDR3 is TGTGCCAGCAGCTTAAGCAGGGGAAATGAGCAGTTCTTC. Protein sequence: CASSLSRGNEQFF.

This clone showed up many times. The rearrangement links TRBV5-5 to TRBJ2-1, with 8 bases fitting TRBD2. The CDR3 has 15 amino acids. J was trimmed by 0 bases and V by 4 bases; bases with no gene match: 3. Germline CDR1 is SGHKS and CDR2 is YYEKEE (reference sequence). The CDR3 reads CASSPSGSSYNEQFF. The CDR3 DNA sequence: TGTGCCAGCAGCCCCAGCGGGAGCTCCTACAATGAGCAGTTCTTC.

In this sample, this clone turned up many times. This chain uses TRBV2 with TRBJ2-5, with 10 positions matching TRBD2. This CDR3 has 17 amino acids. CDR1 and CDR2 (germline): SNHLY, FYNNEI. Unmatched junction bases numbered 9, after V lost 5 bases and J lost 0 bases. The CDR3 bases are TGTGCCAGCAGTACCAGCCCTAGCGGGGGAGACCAAGAGACCCAGTACTTC. Encoded protein: CASSTSPSGGDQETQYF.

J is TRBJ1-1 and V is TRBV5-1, with D possibly being TRBD1 (6 bases). Germline V gene lookup returns CDR1 SGHRS and CDR2 YFSETQ. The CDR3 runs 15 residues. Trimming left V 3 bases short and J 1 base short, with 13 bases between. This CDR3 reads CASSWGRTTNTEAFF. The CDR3 region has the DNA TGCGCCAGCAGCTGGGGGCGGACAACGAACACTGAAGCTTTCTTT.

This sequence joins TRBV7-2 and TRBJ2-5, with 12 bases fitting TRBD2. Germline CDR1 reads SGHTA; CDR2 reads FQGNSA. The CDR3 covers 18 residues. Losses at the gene ends were 5 bases for V and 5 bases for J; bases not matched to a gene: 15. The CDR3 reads CASSQKELAGGPGETQYF. CDR3 nucleotide sequence: TGTGCCAGCAGCCAAAAGGAGCTAGCGGGAGGGCCGGGGGAGACCCAGTACTTC. The full variable domain, with the rest looked up from reference TRBV7-2 and TRBJ2-5, is GAGVSQSPSNKVTEKGKDVELRCDPISGHTALYWYRQSLGQGLEFLIYFQGNSAPDKSGLPSDRFSAERTGGSVSTLTIQRTQQEDSAVYLCASSQKELAGGPGETQYFGPGTRLLVL.

There are many counts of this clone. V is TRBV6-5 and J is TRBJ1-1; D unclear. Trimming shortened V by 6 bases and J by 1 base, and 9 bases separated the two germline ends. Germline loops: CDR1 MNHEY, CDR2 SVGAGI. The CDR3 extends over 13 amino acids. The CDR3 sequence is CASSRRGNTEAFF. In DNA, the CDR3 is TGTGCCAGCAGCCGTCGAGGGAACACTGAAGCTTTCTTT.

This clone has a count of ten or more. This rearrangement joins TRBV11-2 to TRBJ1-1, with D perhaps matching TRBD1 (5 bases). This CDR3 contains 14 residues. The V gene lost 0 bases and the J gene lost 6 bases, with 11 bases spanning the gap. From germline, CDR1 is SGHAT and CDR2 FQNNGV. The CDR3 DNA reads TGTGCCAGCAGCTTAGAAGGGGTGAGCGCTGAAGCTTTCTTT. It is translated as CASSLEGVSAEAFF. Together with reference TRBV11-2 and TRBJ1-1, the CDR3 gives the full variable domain: EAGVAQSPRYKIIEKRQSVAFWCNPISGHATLYWYQQILGQGPKLLIQFQNNGVVDDSQLPKDRFSAERLKGVDSTLKIQPAKLEDSAVYLCASSLEGVSAEAFFGQGTRLTVV.

The chain links TRBV6-2 or TRBV6-3 to TRBJ2-3, with D tentatively TRBD2 (6 bases). The V end lost 5 bases, the J end lost 0 bases, and 18 bases lay between the germline ends. The CDR3 has 17 amino acids. Germline V gene data show CDR1 as MNHEY and CDR2 as SVGEGT. The CDR3 nucleotides are TGTGCCAGCAGTAGATGGGCGGCTAGCGTTAGCACAGATACGCAGTATTTT. Amino acid sequence: CASSRWAASVSTDTQYF.